The sample holds one count of the clone carrying this TCR beta chain. Germline V gives CDR1 SQVTM, CDR2 ANQGSEA. The CDR3 is made up of 13 amino acids. The ends were cut back, 6 bases at V and 7 bases at J, with 16 bases in the middle. The data originate from a study of blood T cell repertoires in COVID-19. Study context: Sample material is recorded as cDNA or gDNA derived from T cells, B-cell-depleted T cells, or PBMCs.

Sequencing was performed with immunoSEQ multiplex PCR; in TCRdb, only in-frame clones are kept and a portion is missing. The data hold around 340,000 clones, with about 83% observed a single time. What was sequenced was peripheral blood. This rearrangement joins TRBV29-1 to TRBJ2-1, with TRBD2 as a possible D gene (6 bases). This TCR came from a man in his thirties or forties with active or convalescent COVID-19. In DNA, the CDR3 is TGCAGCGTCCCGGAGGGAGGAGTTAATGAGCAGTTCTTC. Protein sequence: CSVPEGGVNEQFF.